The 9 T cell receptor beta chains below were found in one sample sequenced in a study of shared clonotypes between healthy human individuals. Profiling relied on immunoSEQ multiplex PCR, and the TCRdb table lists in-frame clones only, not all of them. Among approximately 2.5 million clones listed, roughly 93% were seen once. Source material: naive CD4+ T cells from PBMCs. As to subset: CD45RA+ positively selected. All receptors derive from a man between 18 and 35 years old in good health. Some clones in this sample may be carry-over from other donors' samples.

The chain recombines TRBV6-1 with TRBJ2-7, with TRBD2 matching over 9 bases. There are 14 residues in the CDR3. CDR1 and CDR2 (germline): MNHNS, SASEGT. V lost 6 bases, J lost 2 bases, and 5 bases stayed unmatched. The CDR3 is CASRPLAGTYEQYF. The CDR3 region has the DNA TGTGCCAGCAGGCCTCTAGCGGGGACCTACGAGCAGTACTTC.

The chain carries TRBV28 and TRBJ2-7; possible D gene TRBD1, 6 bases. The V end was cut by 5 bases, the J end by 0 bases, with 11 bases between. The CDR3 runs 14 residues. Germline assignment: CDR1 MDHEN and CDR2 SYDVKM. CDR3 sequence (DNA): TGTGCCAGCAGTAGTTGGGACAACTCCTACGAGCAGTACTTC. This translates into CASSSWDNSYEQYF.

V gene TRBV11-2 combines with J gene TRBJ2-3; 9 positions match TRBD2. The V gene end was trimmed by 7 bases and the J gene end by 4 bases; junction bases not matched to a gene: 12. The germline V gene encodes CDR1 SGHAT and CDR2 FQNNGV. CDR3 length: 16 amino acids. CDR3 nucleotides: TGTGCCAGCACCCCTCGGGCGGGAGGGCCGCCAGATACGCAGTATTTT. This codes for CASTPRAGGPPDTQYF.

J is TRBJ1-2 and V is TRBV7-9; no clear D gene. The length of the CDR3 is 14 residues. Per the germline V gene, CDR1 is SEHNR and CDR2 is FQNEAQ (reference sequence). Trimming removed 1 base at V and 2 bases at J, with 8 bases between. CDR3 bases: TGTGCCAGCAGCTTAGGTTACACGAACTATGGCTACACCTTC. It codes for CASSLGYTNYGYTF.

The gene calls are TRBV21-1 and TRBJ1-5. TRBV21-1 is deemed a pseudogene. The length of the CDR3 is 14 residues. The CDR3 coding sequence is TGTGCCAGCAGCAAAGTCCGAGAAGTTGGGCCCCAGCATTTT. Protein: CASSKVREVGPQHF.

This sequence joins TRBV4-2 and TRBJ2-1; no clear D gene. Trimming cost V 8 bases and J 6 bases, with 17 bases left between them. The V gene's germline CDR1 is LGHNA and CDR2 YNFKEQ. The CDR3 length is 14 residues. In DNA form, the CDR3 reads TGTGCCAGCCGTCAAACCACCACTACCAATGAGCAGTTCTTC. It specifies CASRQTTTTNEQFF.

As to this clone: Germline is not matched at one junction end, which may reflect a read error. The chain links TRBV20-1 to TRBJ2-7; TRBD2 matches at 7 bases. The CDR3 has 11 residues. Germline CDR1 and CDR2: DFQATT and SNEGSKA (reference sequence). The CDR3 DNA follows: TGCAGTGCTGGCCATGAGAGGGGAGGGACCTTC. It specifies CSAGHERGGTF.

The chain carries TRBV28 and TRBJ2-3, with 11 bases aligning to TRBD1. The CDR3 runs to 16 residues. The germline V gene has CDR1 MDHEN and CDR2 SYDVKM. With 8 bases clipped from V and 2 bases from J, the junction kept 9 bases outside the gene matches. In DNA, the CDR3 is TGTGCCAGCTCCCAGAGGGACAGGGGGATCACAGATACGCAGTATTTT. Translation: CASSQRDRGITDTQYF. The full variable domain, with the rest looked up from reference TRBV28 and TRBJ2-3, is DVKVTQSSRYLVKRTGEKVFLECVQDMDHENMFWYRQDPGLGLRLIYFSYDVKMKEKGDIPEGYSVSREKKERFSLILESASTNQTSMYLCASSQRDRGITDTQYFGPGTRLTVL.

A note on this clone: Distinct nucleotide sequences in the sample also encode this CDR3. The chain carries TRBV25-1 and TRBJ2-3; D is unresolved. Trimming shortened V by 3 bases and J by 2 bases, and 9 bases separated the two germline ends. Germline loops: CDR1 MGHDK, CDR2 SYGVNS. This CDR3 comprises 14 residues. Here the CDR3 reads CASSEHSPTDTQYF. The CDR3 DNA sequence: TGTGCCAGCAGTGAGCACAGCCCCACAGATACGCAGTATTTT.